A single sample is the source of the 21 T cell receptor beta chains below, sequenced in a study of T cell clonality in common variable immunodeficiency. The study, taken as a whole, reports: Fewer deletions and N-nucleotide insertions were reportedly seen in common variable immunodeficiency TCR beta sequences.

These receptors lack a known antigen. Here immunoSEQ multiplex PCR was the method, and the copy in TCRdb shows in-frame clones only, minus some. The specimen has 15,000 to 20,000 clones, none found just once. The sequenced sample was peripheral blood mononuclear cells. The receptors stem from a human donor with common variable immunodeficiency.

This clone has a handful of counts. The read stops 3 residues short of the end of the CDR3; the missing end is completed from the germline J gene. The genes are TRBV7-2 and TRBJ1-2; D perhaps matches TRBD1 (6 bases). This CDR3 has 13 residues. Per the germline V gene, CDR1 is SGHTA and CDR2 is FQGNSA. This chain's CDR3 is CASSLGTGSDYTF. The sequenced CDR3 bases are TGTGCCAGCAGCTTAGGTACAGGGAGCGAC.

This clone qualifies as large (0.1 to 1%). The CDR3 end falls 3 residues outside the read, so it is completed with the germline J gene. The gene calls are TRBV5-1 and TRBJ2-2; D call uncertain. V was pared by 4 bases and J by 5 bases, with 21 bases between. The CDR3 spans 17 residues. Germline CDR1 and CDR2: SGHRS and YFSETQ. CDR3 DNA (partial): TGCGCCAGCAGCCCCACTGGCGGTCGGTATCTGACCGGGGAG. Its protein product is CASSPTGGRYLTGE. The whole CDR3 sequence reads CASSPTGGRYLTGELFF.

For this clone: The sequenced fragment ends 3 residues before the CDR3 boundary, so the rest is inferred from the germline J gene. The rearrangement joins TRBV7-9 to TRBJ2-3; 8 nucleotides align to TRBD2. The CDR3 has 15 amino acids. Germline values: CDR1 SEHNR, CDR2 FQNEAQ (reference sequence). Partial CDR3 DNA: TGTGCCAGCAGCAAGGCTCTAGCGGGTGTAAAACCG. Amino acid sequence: CASSKALAGVKP. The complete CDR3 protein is CASSKALAGVKPQYF.

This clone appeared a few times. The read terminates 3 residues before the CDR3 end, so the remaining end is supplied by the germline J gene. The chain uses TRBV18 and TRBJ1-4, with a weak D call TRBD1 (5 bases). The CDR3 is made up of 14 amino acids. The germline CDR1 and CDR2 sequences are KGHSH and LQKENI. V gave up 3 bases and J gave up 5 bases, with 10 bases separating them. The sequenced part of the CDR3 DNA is TGTGCCAGCTCACCCCCCGGGGGGAATGAAAAA. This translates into CASSPPGGNEK. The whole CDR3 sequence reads CASSPPGGNEKLFF. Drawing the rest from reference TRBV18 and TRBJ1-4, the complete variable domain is NAGVMQNPRHLVRRRGQEARLRCSPMKGHSHVYWYRQLPEEGLKFMVYLQKENIIDESGMPKERFSAEFPKEGPSILRIQQVVRGDSAAYFCASSPPGGNEKLFFGSGTQLSVL.

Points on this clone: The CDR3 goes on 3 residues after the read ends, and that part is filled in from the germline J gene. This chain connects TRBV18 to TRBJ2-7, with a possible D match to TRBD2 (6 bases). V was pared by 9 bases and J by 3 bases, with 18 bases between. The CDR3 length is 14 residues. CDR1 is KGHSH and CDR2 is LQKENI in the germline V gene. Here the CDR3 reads CASTSGTGNYEQYF. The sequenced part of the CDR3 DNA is TGTGCCAGTACATCCGGGACTGGGAACTACGAG.

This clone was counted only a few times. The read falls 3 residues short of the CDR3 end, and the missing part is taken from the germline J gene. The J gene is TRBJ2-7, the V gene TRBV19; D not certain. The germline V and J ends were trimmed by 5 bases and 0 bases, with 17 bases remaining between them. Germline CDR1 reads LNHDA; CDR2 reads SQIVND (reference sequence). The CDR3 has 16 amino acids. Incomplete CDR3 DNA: TGTGCCAGTAGTTTGGGCAGTCTGCCCAGCTCCTACGAG. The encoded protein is CASSLGSLPSSYE. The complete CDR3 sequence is CASSLGSLPSSYEQYF.

Partial CDR3 DNA: TGTGCCAGTAGTATAGGTAGACAGCCC. Translation: CASSIGRQP. The whole CDR3 reads CASSIGRQPQHF. J is TRBJ1-5 and V is TRBV19; D unresolved. The read terminates 3 residues ahead of where the CDR3 ends, so the germline J gene completes it. Germline CDR1 reads LNHDA; CDR2 reads SQIVND (reference sequence). This CDR3 is 12 amino acids long. V dropped 1 base and J dropped 7 bases, with 5 bases sitting between them.

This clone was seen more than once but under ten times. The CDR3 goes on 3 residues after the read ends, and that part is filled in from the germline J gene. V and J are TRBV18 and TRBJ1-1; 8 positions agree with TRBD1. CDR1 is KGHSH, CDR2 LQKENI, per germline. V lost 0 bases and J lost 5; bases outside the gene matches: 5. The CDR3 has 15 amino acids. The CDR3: CASSPPNRGSTEAFF. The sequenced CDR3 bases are TGTGCCAGCTCACCACCGAACAGGGGGAGTACTGAA.

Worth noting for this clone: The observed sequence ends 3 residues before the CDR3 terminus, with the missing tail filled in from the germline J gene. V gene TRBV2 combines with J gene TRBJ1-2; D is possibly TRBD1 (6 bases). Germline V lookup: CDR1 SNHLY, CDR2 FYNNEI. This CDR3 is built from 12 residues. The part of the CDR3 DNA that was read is TGTGCCAGCACCCCGGACAGCTCTGTC. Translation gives CASTPDSSV. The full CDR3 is CASTPDSSVYTF. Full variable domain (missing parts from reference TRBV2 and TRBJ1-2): EPEVTQTPSHQVTQMGQEVILRCVPISNHLYFYWYRQILGQKVEFLVSFYNNEISEKSEIFDDQFSVERPDGSNFTLKIRSTKLEDSAMYFCASTPDSSVYTFGSGTRLTVV.

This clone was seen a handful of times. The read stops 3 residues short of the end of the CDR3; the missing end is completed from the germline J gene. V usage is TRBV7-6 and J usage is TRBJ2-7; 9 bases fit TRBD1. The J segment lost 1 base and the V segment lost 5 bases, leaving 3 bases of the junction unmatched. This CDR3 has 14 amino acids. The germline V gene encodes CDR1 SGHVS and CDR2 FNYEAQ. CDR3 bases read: TGTGCCAGCAGCCGGGACAGGGATTCCTACGAG. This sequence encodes CASSRDRDSYE. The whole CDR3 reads CASSRDRDSYEQYF.

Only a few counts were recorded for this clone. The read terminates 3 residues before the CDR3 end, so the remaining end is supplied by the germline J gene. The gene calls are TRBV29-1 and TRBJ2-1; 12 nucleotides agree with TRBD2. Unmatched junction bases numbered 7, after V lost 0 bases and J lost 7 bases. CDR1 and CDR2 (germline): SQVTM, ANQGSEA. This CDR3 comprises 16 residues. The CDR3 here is CSVEDPSGRDLNEQFF. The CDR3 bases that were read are TGCAGCGTTGAAGATCCTAGCGGGAGGGACCTGAATGAG.

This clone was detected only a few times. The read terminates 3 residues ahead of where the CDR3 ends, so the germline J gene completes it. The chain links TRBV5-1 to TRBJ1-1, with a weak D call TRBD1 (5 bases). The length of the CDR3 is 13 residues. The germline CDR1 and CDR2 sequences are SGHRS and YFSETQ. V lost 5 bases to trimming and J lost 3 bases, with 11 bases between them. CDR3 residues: CASRGWGDTEAFF. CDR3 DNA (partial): TGCGCCAGCAGGGGGTGGGGGGACACTGAA.

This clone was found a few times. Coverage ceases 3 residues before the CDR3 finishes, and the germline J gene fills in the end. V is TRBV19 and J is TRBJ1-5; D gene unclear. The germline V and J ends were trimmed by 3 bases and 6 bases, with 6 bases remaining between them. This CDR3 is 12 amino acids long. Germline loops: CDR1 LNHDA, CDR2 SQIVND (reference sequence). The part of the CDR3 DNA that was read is TGTGCCAGTAGTATTCGGGGTCAGCCC. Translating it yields CASSIRGQP. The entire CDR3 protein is CASSIRGQPQHF.

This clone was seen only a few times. CDR3 DNA (partial): TGCGCCAGCAGCTTTAAGGCCCAGCGGGGCCACGAG. It specifies CASSFKAQRGHE. The entire CDR3 protein is CASSFKAQRGHEQYF. J is TRBJ2-7 and V is TRBV5-1; 7 bases are a match to TRBD2. The read ends 3 residues before the CDR3 terminus; that terminus is restored from the germline J gene. The CDR3 spans 15 residues. Germline-derived CDR1 and CDR2 are SGHRS and YFSETQ. J was trimmed by 5 bases and V by 2 bases; bases with no gene match: 10.

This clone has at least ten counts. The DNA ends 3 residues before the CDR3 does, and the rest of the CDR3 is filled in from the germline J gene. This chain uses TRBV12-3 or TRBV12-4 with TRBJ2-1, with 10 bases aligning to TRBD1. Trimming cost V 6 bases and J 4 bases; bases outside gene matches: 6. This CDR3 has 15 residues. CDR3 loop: CASSSGQGGYNEQFF. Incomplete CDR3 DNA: TGTGCCAGCAGCTCCGGACAGGGGGGATACAATGAG.

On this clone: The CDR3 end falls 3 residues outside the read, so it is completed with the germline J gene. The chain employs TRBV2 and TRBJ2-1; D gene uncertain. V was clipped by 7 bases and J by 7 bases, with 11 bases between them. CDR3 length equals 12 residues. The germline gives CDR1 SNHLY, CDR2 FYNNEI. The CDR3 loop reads CASKSSENEQFF. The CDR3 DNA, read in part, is TGTGCCAGCAAAAGTAGTGAGAATGAG.

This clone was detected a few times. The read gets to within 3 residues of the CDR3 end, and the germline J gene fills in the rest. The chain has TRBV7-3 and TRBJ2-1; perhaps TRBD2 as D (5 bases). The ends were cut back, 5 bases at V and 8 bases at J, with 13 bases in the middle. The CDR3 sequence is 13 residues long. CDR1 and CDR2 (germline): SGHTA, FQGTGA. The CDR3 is CASSLPGVDEQFF. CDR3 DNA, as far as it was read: TGTGCCAGCAGCCTACCCGGGGTGGATGAG.

Partial CDR3 DNA: TGTGCCAGTAGTACTAGCGAAAAGACC. Residues: CASSTSEKT. The entire CDR3 reads CASSTSEKTQYF. The chain has TRBV19 and TRBJ2-5, with a weak D call TRBD2 (6 bases). The read stops 3 residues short of the end of the CDR3; the missing end is completed from the germline J gene. CDR3 size: 12 residues. V lost 4 bases to trimming and J lost 6 bases, with 9 bases between them. Germline values: CDR1 LNHDA, CDR2 SQIVND (reference sequence).

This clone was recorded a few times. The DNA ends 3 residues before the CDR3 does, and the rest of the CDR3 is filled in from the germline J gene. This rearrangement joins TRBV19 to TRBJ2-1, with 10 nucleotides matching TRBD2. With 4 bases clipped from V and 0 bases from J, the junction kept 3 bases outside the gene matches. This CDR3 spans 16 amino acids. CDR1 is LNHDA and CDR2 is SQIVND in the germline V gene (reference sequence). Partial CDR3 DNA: TGTGCCAGTAGTAAATTAGCGGGGGGCTCCTACAATGAG. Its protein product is CASSKLAGGSYNE. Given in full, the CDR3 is CASSKLAGGSYNEQFF.

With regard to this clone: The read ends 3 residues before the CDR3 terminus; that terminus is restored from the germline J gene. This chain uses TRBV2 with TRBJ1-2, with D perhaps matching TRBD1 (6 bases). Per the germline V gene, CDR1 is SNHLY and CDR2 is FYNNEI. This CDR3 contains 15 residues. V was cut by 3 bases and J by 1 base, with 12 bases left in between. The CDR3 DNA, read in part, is TGTGCCAGCAGTGATAGGACAGCCCTTAACTATGGC. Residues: CASSDRTALNYG. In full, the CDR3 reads CASSDRTALNYGYTF.

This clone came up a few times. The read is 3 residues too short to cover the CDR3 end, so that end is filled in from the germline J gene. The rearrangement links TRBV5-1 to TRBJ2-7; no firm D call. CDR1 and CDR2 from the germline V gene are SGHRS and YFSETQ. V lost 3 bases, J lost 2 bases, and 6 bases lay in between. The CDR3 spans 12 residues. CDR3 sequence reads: CASSSVAYEQYF. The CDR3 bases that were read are TGCGCCAGCAGCTCCGTCGCCTACGAG. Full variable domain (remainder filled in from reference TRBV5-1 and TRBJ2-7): KAGVTQTPRYLIKTRGQQVTLSCSPISGHRSVSWYQQTPGQGLQFLFEYFSETQRNKGNFPGRFSGRQFSNSRSEMNVSTLELGDSALYLCASSSVAYEQYFGPGTRLTVT.